The source of this T cell receptor beta chain is a study of vaccination and CD4 T cells after COVID-19. Broader study findings: The rise in median SARS-CoV-2-reactive clonotypes, from about 20 to 38, was not significant.

Treatment meaning: approximately nine-day PBMC culture with coronavirus spike peptide pools or control peptides (ViraFEST assay). This CDR3 is 16 amino acids long. V was clipped by 3 bases and J by 5 bases; unmatched bases: 8. CDR1 and CDR2 (germline): SGHTA, FQGNSA. Sequencing of cultured CD4+ T cell DNA used the Oncomine TCR Beta short-read assay. TCRdb independently ran MiXCR on the PCR reads; one entry per CDR3 protein. Of approximately 20,000 distinct CDR3 sequences listed, approximately 22% were seen once; the top ten hold 6% to 8%. Worth noting for this clonotype: Its antigen is currently unknown.

Sample: cultured CD4+ T cells from blood. V usage is TRBV7-2 and J usage is TRBJ2-2, with 8 bases lining up with TRBD2. This TCR derives from a human donor with COVID-19. The chain's CDR3 is CASSFSGGPRTGELFF. DNA for the CDR3: TGTGCCAGCAGCTTTTCGGGGGGGCCTCGTACCGGGGAGCTGTTTTTT. Full variable domain (remainder filled in from reference TRBV7-2 and TRBJ2-2): GAGVSQSPSNKVTEKGKDVELRCDPISGHTALYWYRQSLGQGLEFLIYFQGNSAPDKSGLPSDRFSAERTGGSVSTLTIQRTQQEDSAVYLCASSFSGGPRTGELFFGEGSRLTVL.